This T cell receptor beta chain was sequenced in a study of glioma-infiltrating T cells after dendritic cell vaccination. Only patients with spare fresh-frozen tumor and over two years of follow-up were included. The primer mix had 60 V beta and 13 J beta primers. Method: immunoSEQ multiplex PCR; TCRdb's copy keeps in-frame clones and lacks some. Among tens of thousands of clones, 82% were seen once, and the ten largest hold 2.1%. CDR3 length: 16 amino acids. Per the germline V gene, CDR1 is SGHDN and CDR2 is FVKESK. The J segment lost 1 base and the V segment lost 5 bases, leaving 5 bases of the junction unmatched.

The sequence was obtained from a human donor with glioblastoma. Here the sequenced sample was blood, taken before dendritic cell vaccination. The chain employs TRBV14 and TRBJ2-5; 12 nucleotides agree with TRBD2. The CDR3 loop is CASSSTSGRIQETQYF. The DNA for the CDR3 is TGTGCCAGCAGCTCGACTAGCGGGAGAATCCAAGAGACCCAGTACTTC.